The clone carrying this T cell receptor beta chain occurred a few times. Its antigen is as yet unknown. V was trimmed by 2 bases and J by 1 base, leaving 9 bases between them. The CDR3 consists of 15 residues. The germline CDR1 and CDR2 sequences are KGHSH and LQKENI. Every bit of the isolated RNA underwent reverse transcription, so sequencing read expressed TCRB transcripts. Sequencing used immunoSEQ multiplex PCR; TCRdb keeps in-frame clones, though not all of them. The sample includes around 400,000 clones, around 12% seen only once; the top ten take approximately 0.015%. This sample is part of a study of beta chain features in type 1 diabetes. The study, taken as a whole, reports: HLA influence on TCRB rearrangement stayed unresolved here. In all four CD4+ subsets, TCRB CDR3 length was significantly, moderately reduced in type 1 diabetes. Within patients, naive, central memory and Treg TCRB repertoires seemed more similar than within healthy donors. At VDJ recombination sites, type 1 diabetes patients had fewer insertions and more deleted nucleotides.

The sample consisted of naive CD4+ T cells from blood. The sequence came from a man in his late teens or twenties in good health. The V gene is TRBV18, the J gene TRBJ2-4, with a possible D match to TRBD1 (6 bases). The CDR3 coding sequence is TGTGCCAGCTCACCAGTAACAGGGGCCAAAAACATTCAGTACTTC. Its protein product is CASSPVTGAKNIQYF.